This T cell receptor beta chain came from a study of blood T cell repertoires in COVID-19. For the study at large: Both acute and convalescent COVID-19 samples were obtained from the United States, Italy and Spain.

The protocol was immunoSEQ multiplex PCR, while the TCRdb copy is restricted to in-frame clones and leaves out a portion. The top ten hold approximately 16% of the sample, which has 65,000 to 95,000 clones, around 79% seen once. Trimming removed 3 bases from V and 6 bases from J, with 9 bases in between. Germline V gene sequence: CDR1 DFQATT, CDR2 SNEGSKA (reference sequence). This CDR3 contains 11 residues. The rearrangement joins TRBV20-1 to TRBJ2-7; no definite D call. The sample was peripheral blood. The TCR was taken from a human donor in a cohort sampled during active COVID-19. CDR3 nucleotide sequence: TGCAGTGCTAGGGTCCCGAGCGAGCAGTACTTC. It is translated as CSARVPSEQYF.